This TCR beta chain came from a study of T-cell memory formation after mild COVID-19. This clonotype was seen at least ten times. Antigen unknown. The V gene's germline CDR1 is SGHRS and CDR2 YFSETQ. CDR3 length: 14 residues. V lost 6 bases and J 4 bases, leaving 16 bases between the germline ends. Study results and caveats: Memory from before infection featured some responding clones, which suggests cross-reactive memory joined. While clones contracting from day 15 to 85 were balanced between CD4 and CD8, later expanders leaned CD4+.

Using constant-segment primers, 5'RACE produced TCR alpha and TCR beta cDNA libraries carrying sample barcodes and UMIs. TCRdb independently ran MiXCR on the 5' RACE reads; one entry per CDR3 protein. The sample has tens of thousands of distinct CDR3 sequences; 9.5% to 12% are singletons. The receptor was isolated from a man between 18 and 35 years old who had mild COVID-19 (a few samples of this study predate the infection). Cell type and time point are not known. The sequenced material came from PBMCs or a T cell subset sorted from them (not recorded which). The V gene is TRBV5-1, the J gene TRBJ2-5; the D gene could be TRBD1 or TRBD2 (5 bases each). Written as DNA, the CDR3 is TGCGCCAGCACCCAAGGGTGGGGGTTAGAGACCCAGTACTTC. Protein: CASTQGWGLETQYF.